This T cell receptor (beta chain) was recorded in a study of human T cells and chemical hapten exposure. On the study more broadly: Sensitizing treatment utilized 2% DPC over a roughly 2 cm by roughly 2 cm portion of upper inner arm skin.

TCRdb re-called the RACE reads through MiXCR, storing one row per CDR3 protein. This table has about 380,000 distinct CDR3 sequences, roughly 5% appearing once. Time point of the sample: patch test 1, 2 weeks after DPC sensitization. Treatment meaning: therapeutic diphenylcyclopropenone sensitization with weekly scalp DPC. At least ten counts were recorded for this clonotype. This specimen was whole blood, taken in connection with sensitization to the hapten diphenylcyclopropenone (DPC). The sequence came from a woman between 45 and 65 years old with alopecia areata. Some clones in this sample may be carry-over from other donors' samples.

This CDR3 reads CASSPWTGRSREKLFF. Here the CDR3 DNA reads TGTGCCAGCAGCCCCTGGACAGGGCGGTCTAGGGAAAAACTGTTTTTT. The gene calls are TRBV11-2 and TRBJ1-4; 8 bases match TRBD1. This CDR3 comprises 16 residues. After removal of 5 bases from V and 8 bases from J, the junction contained 13 bases not matched to a gene. CDR1 SGHAT and CDR2 FQNNGV come from the germline V gene. Full variable domain (rest looked up from reference TRBV11-2 and TRBJ1-4): EAGVAQSPRYKIIEKRQSVAFWCNPISGHATLYWYQQILGQGPKLLIQFQNNGVVDDSQLPKDRFSAERLKGVDSTLKIQPAKLEDSAVYLCASSPWTGRSREKLFFGSGTQLSVL.